The sequence of this T cell receptor beta chain was determined in a study of regulatory T cells in long-lasting Graves disease. The CDR3 sequence is 16 residues long. Germline V gene sequence: CDR1 MDHEN, CDR2 SYDVKM. After removal of 5 bases from V and 4 bases from J, the junction contained 8 bases not matched to a gene. The time point denotes: persistent/refractory GD, antithyroid drugs over 5 years with positive TRAb. From PBMCs, RNA was extracted and then used to make the TCR library. Relying on iRepertoire HTBI primers and Arm-PCR of CDR3 regions, the team built TCR beta libraries. TCRdb passed the multiplex PCR reads through MiXCR, listing each CDR3 protein once. The sample includes roughly 500,000 distinct CDR3 sequences, less than 25% seen only once; the top ten take over 10%. This clonotype was observed many times.

The clonotype was recovered from a female donor with Graves disease. This sequence joins TRBV28 and TRBJ1-2, with 12 bases lining up with TRBD1. The sequencing used peripheral blood mononuclear cells (PBMCs), collected when the disease was refractory, from a patient treated with antithyroid drugs. The CDR3 nucleotides read TGTGCCAGCAGTCCGGGGGACAGGGGGCGTAGCTATGGCTACACCTTC. Amino acids: CASSPGDRGRSYGYTF.